This T cell receptor beta chain derives from a study of T cell responses to AZD1222 COVID-19 vaccine. Whole-study results and caveats: Spike-specific TCR breadth and depth both grew after two AZD1222 doses.

Only in-frame clones appear in the TCRdb table, and some are missing; sequencing was by immunoSEQ multiplex PCR. The sample lists 100,000 to 140,000 clones, around 90% occurring once. About this clone itself: Antigen specificity is unknown.

The CDR3 has 12 amino acids. V lost 6 bases and J 8 bases, leaving 11 bases between the germline ends. The V and J genes are TRBV12-3 or TRBV12-4 and TRBJ2-1; TRBD1 is a possible D gene (5 bases). The TCR was taken from an adult in good health. The material was peripheral blood, obtained on day 0 of AZD1222 vaccination. The CDR3 sequence: CASSPGLDEQFF. The CDR3 bases are TGTGCCAGCAGCCCAGGGTTGGATGAGCAGTTCTTC.